The following is a T cell receptor (beta chain) sequence with its context. Its antigen remains unidentified. No clone much larger than this one lies a single base away; base qualities are absent. Using the deep immunoSEQ assay, TCR CDR3 regions were amplified from genomic DNA by multiplex PCR. Extracted genomic DNA from each cell subset was distributed evenly across all wells of several immunoSEQ 96-well plates, and each plate was treated as a replicate. For sorted subsets, each replicate PCR was loaded with roughly 190 ng genomic DNA, equivalent to some 27,000 T cell genomes. Purified libraries were measured with a Qubit 3.0 fluorometer, size-checked on a Bioanalyzer 2100, and measured again with the KAPA Library Quantification kit. A separate single-read 150-cycle Illumina NextSeq 550 flow cell was used to sequence each immunoSEQ 96-well plate. For the original study's pipeline: Because only junctional sequences without quality scores were contained in the immunoSEQ output, filtering matching that applied to full-length reads could not be performed. Sequences were annotated with PyIR, a Python wrapper for IgBLAST v1.9, using IMGT germline references to assign V/J genes and CDR3. Reads were filtered out if the reads had weak V/J assignments (E-value above 1e-6), no CDR3, stop codons, out-of-frame junctions, or ambiguous translated residues. V3J clonotypes were defined by identical inferred V gene, J gene, and CDR3 amino acid sequence. Percentage overlap between repertoires was computed as shared unique clonotypes divided by the size of the smaller repertoire. Three approaches were used to assess repertoire richness: RTK rarefaction, the Chao1 estimator, and Recon v2.1 estimates of unobserved clonotypes. Generation probabilities were computed with OLGA for all TCRbeta clonotypes obtained by the gDNA method from a few donors. The table comes from immuneACCESS by way of TCRdb, which keeps in-frame sequences with V and J called. Part of the clones is missing from these tables; in studies checked, under half for an unresolved V gene and the rest for unknown reasons. The V and J calls and the clone size are those of that table, but D and trimming were determined from the DNA. The sample records 950,000 to 1,100,000 clones, about four fifths of which are singletons. 0.5% to 0.65% of the sample rests with the top ten.

Healthy HIV-negative adults with no recently reported acute infections or vaccinations were included as donors. Every donor was a Caucasian adult living in Nashville, Tennessee, USA. CD4+ T cells were enriched by magnetic negative selection, after which naive cells were positively selected on CD45RA and the negative fraction was taken as the memory subset. Blood was collected by leukapheresis, and PBMCs were isolated by Ficoll-Histopaque density gradient centrifugation and then cryopreserved in liquid nitrogen vapor phase. Purity and quantity of every magnetically sorted T cell population were checked by analytical flow cytometry. From each sorted fraction, genomic DNA was isolated and quantified by UV absorbance on a Nanodrop 2000c. Trimming costs V 6 bases and J 6 bases, and their ends lie 12 bases apart. The germline V gene provides CDR1 MDHEN and CDR2 SYDVKM. The CDR3 runs 12 amino acids, cysteine and phenylalanine included. Kept here is only the CDR3 DNA, which spans 36 bases and is read in frame from base 1.

The data derive from a study of shared clonotypes between healthy human individuals (dated by TCRdb to between 2020 and 2021). Regarding the complete study: A few men and a couple of women, aged 18 to 49 years, made up the cohort. To increase sequencing depth and limit assay-specific biases, different laboratories used diverse techniques to prepare libraries and sequence TCR repertoires. Per donor, three plates each were used for CD4 naive and CD4 memory, two for CD8 naive, and one for CD8 memory. To estimate repertoire size and how much clonotypes are shared between individuals, the study performed deep sequencing of blood TCR repertoires from five healthy adults. Each donor's leukapheresis produced roughly between about 0.8 and 8.9 billion PBMCs.

General study outcomes and caveats: Sharing across a few donors was observed for about 5% of naive CD4, about 3.2% of naive CD8, 2% to 2.5% of memory CD4, and about 0.4% of memory CD8 clonotypes. The small number of donors limited the genetic and exposure-history diversity represented. Pairwise subsampling led to the expectation that sequencing depth would affect the degree of clonotype sharing among donors. Rarefaction of sorted-subset datasets indicated incomplete sequencing despite the large sequencing depth. Naive subsets generally had larger estimated clonotype richness than memory subsets. Sampling was restricted to blood, and TCR repertoires in tissue are likely to differ from TCR repertoires in blood. Compared with non-shared clonotypes, clonotypes shared by all four sorted-subset donors had higher generation probabilities.

Specimen: memory CD4+ T cells from PBMCs. According to the study, the label for this sample's cell subset or site signals: CD45RA-negative fraction. This chain is built from TRBV28 and TRBJ2-7, with a tentative D gene TRBD1 over 6 matching bases. The TCR comes from a man aged 18 to 30 in good health. Some clones in this sample may be carry-over from other donors' samples. Here the CDR3 is given as CASRRGSPEQYF. In nucleotides, the sequence is TGTGCCAGCAGGAGGGGGTCACCCGAGCAGTACTTC. Outside the CDR3, residues come from the reference TRBV28 and TRBJ2-7 proteins, so the full variable domain is: DVKVTQSSRYLVKRTGEKVFLECVQDMDHENMFWYRQDPGLGLRLIYFSYDVKMKEKGDIPEGYSVSREKKERFSLILESASTNQTSMYLCASRRGSPEQYFGPGTRLTVT.